This TCR beta chain was sequenced for a study of T cell responses to AZD1222 COVID-19 vaccine. The study, taken as a whole, reports: Among AZD1222 vaccinees, only 5 to 7 were seropositive at baseline. Among the donors, most were white British and more were female, and clonal diversity was possibly underestimated.

Trimming removed 1 base from V and 6 bases from J, with 19 bases in between. CDR1 is SGHVS, CDR2 FQNEAQ, per germline. The CDR3 covers 17 residues. Profiled with immunoSEQ multiplex PCR; TCRdb holds only in-frame clones, not every one. The top ten clones hold around 7.9% of a sample with some 130,000 clones, 75% to 85% of them seen once. For this clone: Its antigen remains unidentified.

The clonotype comes from an adult who received the MenACWY meningococcal vaccine as a control. Specimen: peripheral blood, collected 28 days after the second dose of the MenACWY control vaccine. The chain carries TRBV7-8 and TRBJ1-5; weak D call: TRBD1 (6 bases). For the CDR3, the DNA is TGTGCCAGCAGCTTAGGCATATGGGGGGGCGCGGGTCAGCCCCAGCATTTT. Residues: CASSLGIWGGAGQPQHF.